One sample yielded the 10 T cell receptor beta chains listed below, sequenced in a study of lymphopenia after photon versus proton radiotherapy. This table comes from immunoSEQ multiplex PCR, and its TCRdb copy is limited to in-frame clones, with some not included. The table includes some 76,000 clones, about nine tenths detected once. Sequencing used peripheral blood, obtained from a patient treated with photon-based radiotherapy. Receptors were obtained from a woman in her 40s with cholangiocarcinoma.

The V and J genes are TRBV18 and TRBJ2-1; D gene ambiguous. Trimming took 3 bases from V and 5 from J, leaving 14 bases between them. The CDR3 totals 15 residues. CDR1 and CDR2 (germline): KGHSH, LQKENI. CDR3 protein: CASSPRLIYDNEQFF. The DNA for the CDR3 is TGTGCCAGCTCACCTCGCCTAATCTATGACAATGAGCAGTTCTTC.

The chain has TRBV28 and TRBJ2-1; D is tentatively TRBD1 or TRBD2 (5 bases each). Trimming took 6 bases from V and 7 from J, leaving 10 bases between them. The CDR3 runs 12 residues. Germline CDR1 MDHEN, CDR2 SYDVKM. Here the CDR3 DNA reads TGTGCCAGCAGGGGACCAGGGAATGAGCAGTTCTTC. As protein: CASRGPGNEQFF.

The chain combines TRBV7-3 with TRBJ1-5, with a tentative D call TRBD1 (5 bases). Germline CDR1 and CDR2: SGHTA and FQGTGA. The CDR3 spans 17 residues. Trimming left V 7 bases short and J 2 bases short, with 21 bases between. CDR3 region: CASTIVGVGRRNQPQHF. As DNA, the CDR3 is TGTGCCAGCACCATAGTTGGCGTGGGGCGCCGCAATCAGCCCCAGCATTTT.

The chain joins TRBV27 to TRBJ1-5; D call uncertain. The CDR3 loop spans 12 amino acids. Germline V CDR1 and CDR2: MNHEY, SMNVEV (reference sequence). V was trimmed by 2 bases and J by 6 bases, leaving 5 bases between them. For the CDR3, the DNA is TGTGCCAGCAGTTTAACGGGTCAGCCCCAGCATTTT. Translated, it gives CASSLTGQPQHF.

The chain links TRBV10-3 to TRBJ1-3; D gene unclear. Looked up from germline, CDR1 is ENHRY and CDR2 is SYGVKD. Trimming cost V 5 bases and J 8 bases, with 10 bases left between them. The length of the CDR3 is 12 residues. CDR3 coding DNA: TGTGCCATCAGTTGGGGATTGGACACCATATATTTT. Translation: CAISWGLDTIYF.

The DNA of the CDR3 is TGTGCCTGGAGCGGCGACAGATCCTACGAGCAGTACTTC. Translating it yields CAWSGDRSYEQYF. The chain is built from TRBV30 and TRBJ2-7; possible D gene TRBD1, 5 bases. In germline, CDR1 is GTSNPN, CDR2 SVGIG (reference sequence). The ends were cut back, 3 bases at V and 1 base at J, with 10 bases in the middle. This CDR3 is 13 amino acids long. The full variable domain, rest sourced from reference TRBV30 and TRBJ2-7, is SQTIHQWPATLVQPVGSPLSLECTVEGTSNPNLYWYRQAAGRGLQLLFYSVGIGQISSEVPQNLSASRPQDRQFILSSKKLLLSDSGFYLCAWSGDRSYEQYFGPGTRLTVT.

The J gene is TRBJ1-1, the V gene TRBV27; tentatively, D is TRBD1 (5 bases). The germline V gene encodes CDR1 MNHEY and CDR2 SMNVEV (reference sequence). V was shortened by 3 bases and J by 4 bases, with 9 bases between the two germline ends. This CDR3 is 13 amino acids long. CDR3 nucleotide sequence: TGTGCCAGCAGTTTGAGGGGAAGCACTGAAGCTTTCTTT. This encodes CASSLRGSTEAFF.

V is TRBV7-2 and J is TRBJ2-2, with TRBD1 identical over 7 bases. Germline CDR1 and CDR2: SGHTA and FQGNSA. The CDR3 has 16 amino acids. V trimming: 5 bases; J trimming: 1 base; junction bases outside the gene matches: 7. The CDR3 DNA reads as TGTGCCAGCAGCATTACGACAGGGAAGAACACCGGGGAGCTGTTTTTT. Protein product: CASSITTGKNTGELFF.

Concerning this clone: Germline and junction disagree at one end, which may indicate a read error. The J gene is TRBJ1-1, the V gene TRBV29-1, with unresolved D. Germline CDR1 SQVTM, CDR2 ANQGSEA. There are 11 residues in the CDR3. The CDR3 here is CSARLKTEAFF. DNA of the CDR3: TGCAGCGCCCGTTTGAAAACTGAAGCTTTCTTT.

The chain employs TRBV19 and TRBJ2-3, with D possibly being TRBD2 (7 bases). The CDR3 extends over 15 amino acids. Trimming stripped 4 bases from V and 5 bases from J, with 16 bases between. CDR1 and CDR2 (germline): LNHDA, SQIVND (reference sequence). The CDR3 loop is CASSTVAGAVDTQYF. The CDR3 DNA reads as TGTGCCAGTAGTACGGTGGCGGGGGCGGTAGATACGCAGTATTTT.